A single sample gave rise to the 18 T cell receptor beta chains below, sequenced in a study of blood T cell repertoires in COVID-19 (TCRdb year 2020). Library preparation used the immunoSEQ multiplex PCR assay. The table was pulled from immuneACCESS by TCRdb, which kept in-frame rearrangements only. Such tables lose some clones; where checked, under half of the loss comes from unresolved V genes, and the rest has no known cause. This sample is represented by 400,000 to 500,000 clones; approximately 90% of them were singletons. 1.5% to 2% of the sample is in the top ten clones. Sequenced sample: PBMCs or T cells enriched from blood (not recorded which). The receptors were sampled from a woman aged 40 to 50 who had recovered from COVID-19.

The CDR3 is CATSRRPPLEQYF. Here the CDR3 DNA reads TGTGCCACCTCTAGGAGACCACCTCTCGAGCAGTACTTC. This chain joins TRBV19 and TRBJ2-7; D not certain. CDR1 LNHDA and CDR2 SQIVND come from the germline V gene (reference sequence). The CDR3 has 13 residues. V shed 10 bases and J shed 6 bases, with 19 bases lying between them.

This clone came up a few times. This chain links TRBV19 with TRBJ1-1; 8 bases are a match to TRBD1. Trimming cost V 5 bases and J 0 bases; bases outside gene matches: 8. The CDR3 runs 16 residues. Germline V lookup: CDR1 LNHDA, CDR2 SQIVND (reference sequence). The chain's CDR3 is CASSPWTGTLNTEAFF. In DNA form, the CDR3 reads TGTGCCAGTAGTCCGTGGACAGGGACGTTGAACACTGAAGCTTTCTTT.

The chain couples TRBV18 to TRBJ1-2, with a weak D call TRBD1 (6 bases). Between the trimmed V and J ends, which lost 3 bases and 7 bases, there was a span of 12 bases. Germline values: CDR1 KGHSH, CDR2 LQKENI. The CDR3 runs 13 residues. For the CDR3, the DNA is TGTGCCAGCTCACCGCAGGGGATACGTGGCTACACCTTC. It codes for CASSPQGIRGYTF.

The chain links TRBV7-2 to TRBJ2-7; 8 bases align to TRBD1. The germline gives CDR1 SGHTA, CDR2 FQGNSA. Trimming cost V 1 base and J 1 base; bases outside gene matches: 6. The CDR3 extends over 16 amino acids. The CDR3 region has the DNA TGTGCCAGCAGCTTAGTTACAGGGGGTAGTTCCTACGAGCAGTACTTC. Translation: CASSLVTGGSSYEQYF. Combining the CDR3 with reference TRBV7-2 and TRBJ2-7 gives the whole variable domain GAGVSQSPSNKVTEKGKDVELRCDPISGHTALYWYRQSLGQGLEFLIYFQGNSAPDKSGLPSDRFSAERTGGSVSTLTIQRTQQEDSAVYLCASSLVTGGSSYEQYFGPGTRLTVT.

The chain is built from TRBV7-8 and TRBJ2-5; 8 bases agree with TRBD2. V dropped 3 bases and J dropped 9; count of bases not matched to a gene: 12. The CDR3 runs to 15 residues. Germline V gene data show CDR1 as SGHVS and CDR2 as FQNEAQ. CDR3 region: CASSFGVVRGEAQYF. In DNA, the CDR3 is TGTGCCAGCAGCTTCGGTGTAGTGCGGGGGGAGGCCCAGTACTTC.

The genes are TRBV7-2 and TRBJ1-4, with 11 bases fitting TRBD1. Germline CDR1 reads SGHTA; CDR2 reads FQGNSA. J was trimmed by 8 bases and V by 5 bases; bases with no gene match: 4. The CDR3 covers 14 residues. CDR3 nucleotide sequence: TGTGCCAGCAGCGCCGGGACAGGGGGAGAAAAACTGTTTTTT. Its translation: CASSAGTGGEKLFF.

V and J are TRBV7-9 and TRBJ2-5; D is ambiguous. Germline lookup yields CDR1 SEHNR and CDR2 FQNEAQ (reference sequence). Trimming removed 1 base at V and 4 bases at J, with 13 bases between. The CDR3 loop spans 15 amino acids. DNA of the CDR3: TGTGCCAGCAGCTTAGAACCGGGTCTCTCAGAGACCCAGTACTTC. This encodes CASSLEPGLSETQYF. Filled out from reference TRBV7-9 and TRBJ2-5, the complete variable domain reads DTGVSQNPRHKITKRGQNVTFRCDPISEHNRLYWYRQTLGQGPEFLTYFQNEAQLEKSRLLSDRFSAERPKGSFSTLEIQRTEQGDSAMYLCASSLEPGLSETQYFGPGTRLLVL.

This clone was detected only once. This chain uses TRBV5-4 with TRBJ1-1, with a tentative D call TRBD1 (6 bases). V dropped 1 base and J dropped 0 bases, with 13 bases sitting between them. The CDR3 has 16 residues. Germline V gene data show CDR1 as SGHNT and CDR2 as YYREEE (reference sequence). In nucleotides, the CDR3 is TGTGCCAGCAGCTTGTCGGCAGGGGACATGAACACTGAAGCTTTCTTT. Protein sequence: CASSLSAGDMNTEAFF.

This clone has just a few counts. V and J are TRBV19 and TRBJ1-2; D is uncertain. CDR3 length equals 14 residues. The germline V gene has CDR1 LNHDA and CDR2 SQIVND (reference sequence). Trimming stripped 7 bases from V and 3 bases from J, with 15 bases between. This CDR3 reads CASTLGGRDYGYTF. The CDR3 nucleotides read TGTGCCAGTACCTTGGGAGGGAGGGACTATGGCTACACCTTC.

The chain employs TRBV11-2 and TRBJ2-7; D not certain. Germline lookup yields CDR1 SGHAT and CDR2 FQNNGV. The CDR3 has 14 amino acids. V was shortened by 1 base and J by 2 bases, with 9 bases between the two germline ends. In DNA, the CDR3 is TGTGCCAGCAGCTTAGTCCCAGTAACCTACGAGCAGTACTTC. Its protein product is CASSLVPVTYEQYF.

The chain combines TRBV11-2 with TRBJ1-2, with 12 bases aligning to TRBD1. CDR3 length: 14 amino acids. Germline loops: CDR1 SGHAT, CDR2 FQNNGV. Trimming at V came to 5 bases and at J to 8 bases, leaving 6 bases not matched to a gene. CDR3 nucleotides: TGTGCCAGCAGCCGGGACAGGGGGCGTAACGGCTACACCTTC. Protein sequence: CASSRDRGRNGYTF.

Comments on this clone: The sample carries other DNA sequences with the same CDR3. V is TRBV19 and J is TRBJ1-1, with a possible D match to TRBD1 (5 bases). This CDR3 has 14 amino acids. Germline V gene data show CDR1 as LNHDA and CDR2 as SQIVND (reference sequence). Trimming stripped 2 bases from V and 0 bases from J, with 7 bases between. The CDR3 protein is CASSITGLNTEAFF. The CDR3 DNA is TGTGCCAGTAGTATAACAGGACTGAACACTGAAGCTTTCTTT.

The chain uses TRBV7-9 and TRBJ2-3; 12 bases fit TRBD2. There are 15 residues in the CDR3. Germline assignment: CDR1 SEHNR and CDR2 FQNEAQ (reference sequence). With 5 bases clipped from V and 3 bases from J, the junction kept 3 bases outside the gene matches. CDR3 sequence: CASSPGTSGTDTQYF. The CDR3 nucleotides are TGTGCCAGCAGCCCCGGGACTAGCGGGACAGATACGCAGTATTTT.

The chain has TRBV4-1 and TRBJ1-6; D gene uncertain. Germline CDR1 and CDR2: MGHRA and YSYEKL. This CDR3 region has 16 residues. Trimming left V 0 bases short and J 7 bases short, with 13 bases between. The CDR3 loop is CASSQEARPGNSPLHF. CDR3 nucleotides: TGCGCCAGCAGCCAAGAGGCGCGGCCGGGAAATTCACCCCTCCACTTT.

V usage is TRBV7-8 and J usage is TRBJ2-5; 9 bases are a match to TRBD1. J lost 4 bases, V lost 4 bases, and 4 bases had no gene match. Germline values: CDR1 SGHVS, CDR2 FQNEAQ. This CDR3 spans 14 amino acids. CDR3 DNA: TGTGCCAGCAGCTCGGTGACAGGGGGAGAGACCCAGTACTTC. Its translation is CASSSVTGGETQYF.

The rearrangement joins TRBV18 to TRBJ1-2; a possible D gene is TRBD1 (6 bases). CDR3 length equals 16 residues. Per germline, CDR1 KGHSH and CDR2 LQKENI. Trimming cost V 1 base and J 6 bases, with 18 bases left between them. The CDR3: CASSPLLRGGPDGYTF. The CDR3 nucleotides read TGTGCCAGCTCACCACTCTTAAGGGGGGGCCCCGATGGCTACACCTTC.

The chain combines TRBV14 with TRBJ2-1, with 9 bases fitting TRBD1. The CDR3 loop spans 12 amino acids. Germline V CDR1 and CDR2: SGHDN, FVKESK. After removal of 4 bases from V and 15 bases from J, the junction contained 7 bases not matched to a gene. Here the CDR3 reads CASSPDGTGLFF. As DNA, the CDR3 is TGTGCCAGCAGCCCGGACGGGACAGGGCTGTTCTTC.

The sample holds one count of this clone. CDR3 amino acids: CASTLMGQSGTEAFF. The CDR3 bases are TGTGCCAGCACCCTGATGGGACAGTCGGGTACTGAAGCTTTCTTT. V gene TRBV11-2 combines with J gene TRBJ1-1; 7 nucleotides agree with TRBD1. Germline CDR1 reads SGHAT; CDR2 reads FQNNGV. CDR3 length: 15 amino acids. The junction had 13 bases not matched to a gene; V was cut back by 7 bases and J by 5 bases.